The 21 T cell receptor beta chains listed next were all sequenced from one sample in a study of blood T cell repertoires in COVID-19. Clones were read by immunoSEQ multiplex PCR, and TCRdb kept only the in-frame ones, dropping some. The repertoire holds 300,000 or so clones, with 91% as singletons. Sample: peripheral blood. These receptors were obtained from a woman aged 30 to 39 with COVID-19, enrolled during active disease.

The gene calls are TRBV6-2 or TRBV6-3 and TRBJ2-1, with 9 positions matching TRBD2. The germline CDR1 and CDR2 sequences are MNHEY and SVGEGT. The ends lost 5 bases at V and 5 bases at J; junction bases unmatched: 4. The CDR3 totals 14 residues. The CDR3 DNA reads as TGTGCCAGCAGTAGGCTAGCGGGGAACAATGAGCAGTTCTTC. Its translation is CASSRLAGNNEQFF.

This chain joins TRBV3-1 (or the pseudogene TRBV3-2) and TRBJ1-3; D is unclear. Per the germline V gene, CDR1 is LGHDT and CDR2 is YNNKEL (reference sequence). The CDR3 consists of 17 residues. Between the trimmed V and J ends, which lost 1 base and 0 bases, there was a span of 13 bases. CDR3 in DNA: TGTGCCAGCAGCCAAGGGGCAGGCTTAGGCTCTGGAAACACCATATATTTT. Its protein is CASSQGAGLGSGNTIYF.

This clone was seen only a few times. The CDR3, as DNA: TGCGCCAGCAGCCCGGGACAGGGGTCCACCTACGAGCAGTACTTC. Protein sequence: CASSPGQGSTYEQYF. V gene TRBV5-1 combines with J gene TRBJ2-7, with 10 bases lining up with TRBD1. With 4 bases clipped from V and 2 bases from J, the junction kept 6 bases outside the gene matches. The germline V gene has CDR1 SGHRS and CDR2 YFSETQ. The CDR3 extends over 15 amino acids.

The CDR3 nucleotides are TGTGCCTGGAGTGGGTTAGCGGGAGGGAAAGAGACCCAGTACTTC. Translated, it gives CAWSGLAGGKETQYF. The chain combines TRBV30 with TRBJ2-5, with 11 bases matching TRBD2. This CDR3 is built from 15 residues. The germline CDR1 and CDR2 sequences are GTSNPN and SVGIG (reference sequence). With 1 base clipped from V and 3 bases from J, the junction kept 4 bases outside the gene matches. Supplemented by reference TRBV30 and TRBJ2-5, the full variable domain reads SQTIHQWPATLVQPVGSPLSLECTVEGTSNPNLYWYRQAAGRGLQLLFYSVGIGQISSEVPQNLSASRPQDRQFILSSKKLLLSDSGFYLCAWSGLAGGKETQYFGPGTRLLVL.

This chain links TRBV6-5 with TRBJ1-1; unclear D gene. Deletions cut 6 bases from V and 4 bases from J, with 12 bases between. The V gene's germline CDR1 is MNHEY and CDR2 SVGAGI. The CDR3 runs 13 residues. The CDR3 region has the DNA TGTGCCAGCAGCCCAAGTCCGGGCACTGAAGCTTTCTTT. The encoded protein is CASSPSPGTEAFF.

This sequence joins TRBV3-1 (or the pseudogene TRBV3-2) and TRBJ1-5, with 7 nucleotides matching TRBD1. Trimming took 3 bases from V and 5 from J; bases not matched to a gene: 7. Germline V gene data show CDR1 as LGHDT and CDR2 as YNNKEL (reference sequence). The CDR3 contains 15 residues. CDR3 residues: CASSHTGVNDQPQHF. In DNA, the CDR3 is TGTGCCAGCAGCCATACAGGGGTGAACGATCAGCCCCAGCATTTT.

Notes on this clone: Other DNA sequences within the sample encode an identical CDR3. The chain carries TRBV5-1 and TRBJ1-1, with D unclear. The CDR3 is made up of 14 amino acids. CDR1 is SGHRS, CDR2 YFSETQ, per germline. Trimming took off 0 bases at V and 0 bases at J, with 6 bases between the two ends. CDR3 sequence (DNA): TGCGCCAGCAGCTTGGGGCAGATGAACACTGAAGCTTTCTTT. Amino acids: CASSLGQMNTEAFF. Together with reference TRBV5-1 and TRBJ1-1, the CDR3 gives the full variable domain: KAGVTQTPRYLIKTRGQQVTLSCSPISGHRSVSWYQQTPGQGLQFLFEYFSETQRNKGNFPGRFSGRQFSNSRSEMNVSTLELGDSALYLCASSLGQMNTEAFFGQGTRLTVV.

The gene calls are TRBV11-2 and TRBJ2-5; possibly TRBD2 for D (5 bases). The germline CDR1 and CDR2 sequences are SGHAT and FQNNGV. The CDR3 has 13 residues. V was trimmed by 3 bases and J by 4 bases, leaving 9 bases between them. CDR3 bases: TGTGCCAGCAGCTTTGAGGGTACAGAGACCCAGTACTTC. Translation: CASSFEGTETQYF.

This clone was seen a single time. The rearrangement links TRBV6-5 to TRBJ1-4; 7 positions match TRBD1. CDR1 is MNHEY and CDR2 is SVGAGI in the germline V gene. V gave up 4 bases and J gave up 8 bases; unmatched junction bases: 7. The CDR3 contains 14 residues. CDR3 in DNA: TGTGCCAGCAGTTTGGGGGACAGACAAGAAAAACTGTTTTTT. This codes for CASSLGDRQEKLFF.

This sequence joins TRBV19 and TRBJ1-5, with 7 bases aligning to TRBD1. V shed 7 bases, J shed 4 bases, and the junction held 10 bases outside the gene matches. The germline gives CDR1 LNHDA, CDR2 SQIVND (reference sequence). The length of the CDR3 is 15 residues. The CDR3 DNA reads TGTGCCAGTAATCAGCTTGGGACAGCGAATCAGCCCCAGCATTTT. It is translated as CASNQLGTANQPQHF.

This clone was observed a single time. This chain uses TRBV9 with TRBJ2-1; D is undetermined. V lost 0 bases and J lost 5, with 9 bases in between. Per germline, CDR1 SGDLS and CDR2 YYNGEE. This CDR3 is 14 amino acids long. The chain's CDR3 is CASSVAYVNNEQFF. CDR3 nucleotides: TGTGCCAGCAGCGTAGCCTATGTCAACAATGAGCAGTTCTTC.

V is TRBV4-1 and J is TRBJ2-3; 8 positions match TRBD1. The CDR3 totals 15 residues. Germline assignment: CDR1 MGHRA and CDR2 YSYEKL. Germline trimming cut 4 bases from V and 0 bases from J; bases unmatched to any gene: 3. CDR3 residues: CASSLGDRSTDTQYF. DNA for the CDR3: TGCGCCAGCAGCCTAGGGGACAGGAGCACAGATACGCAGTATTTT.

CDR3 sequence: CASSQGGVDTIYF. CDR3 bases: TGTGCCAGCAGCCAAGGCGGGGTGGACACCATATATTTT. This chain uses TRBV3-1 (or the pseudogene TRBV3-2) with TRBJ1-3; D is unresolved. The CDR3 is made up of 13 amino acids. V shed 1 base and J shed 8 bases, with 9 bases lying between them. Germline CDR1 and CDR2: LGHDT and YNNKEL (reference sequence).

The chain combines TRBV2 with TRBJ1-2; D unresolved. Trimming removed 7 bases from V and 1 base from J, with 10 bases in between. The CDR3 totals 13 residues. Germline V CDR1 and CDR2: SNHLY, FYNNEI. The CDR3 protein is CASIPAINYGYTF. CDR3 bases: TGTGCCAGCATCCCCGCGATTAACTATGGCTACACCTTC. The complete variable domain, with remaining parts taken from reference TRBV2 and TRBJ1-2, reads EPEVTQTPSHQVTQMGQEVILRCVPISNHLYFYWYRQILGQKVEFLVSFYNNEISEKSEIFDDQFSVERPDGSNFTLKIRSTKLEDSAMYFCASIPAINYGYTFGSGTRLTVV.

This sequence joins TRBV19 and TRBJ1-2; TRBD1 is a possible D gene (6 bases). The CDR3 sequence is 13 residues long. With 6 bases removed from V and 4 bases from J, the gap between germline ends came to 12 bases. Germline values: CDR1 LNHDA, CDR2 SQIVND (reference sequence). CDR3 in amino acids: CASRAGGAYGYTF. CDR3 sequence (DNA): TGTGCCAGTAGGGCGGGGGGCGCCTATGGCTACACCTTC.

The chain employs TRBV12-3 or TRBV12-4 and TRBJ1-3; D may be TRBD1 (5 bases). The CDR3 runs 12 residues. V was trimmed by 5 bases and J by 6 bases, leaving 8 bases between them. This chain's CDR3 is CASSQQENTIYF. CDR3 nucleotide sequence: TGTGCCAGCAGTCAACAGGAAAACACCATATATTTT.

The sample holds one count of this clone. The chain combines TRBV9 with TRBJ2-7; 9 bases agree with TRBD2. Germline V gives CDR1 SGDLS, CDR2 YYNGEE. CDR3 length: 14 amino acids. The trim removed 2 bases at V and 3 bases at J, leaving 3 bases unmatched. The CDR3 loop reads CASSVPTSGYEQYF. CDR3 DNA sequence: TGTGCCAGCAGCGTCCCGACTAGCGGCTACGAGCAGTACTTC.

CDR3 protein: CASSFSSGITGELFF. CDR3 bases: TGTGCCAGCAGTTTTAGTAGCGGGATCACCGGGGAGCTGTTTTTT. The chain is built from TRBV27 and TRBJ2-2; 8 bases are shared with TRBD2. Trimming removed 3 bases from V and 4 bases from J; junction bases left unmatched: 4. The CDR3 consists of 15 residues. Per germline, CDR1 MNHEY and CDR2 SMNVEV (reference sequence).

The V call is TRBV27, the J call TRBJ1-6, with 10 bases aligning to TRBD1. Germline CDR1 MNHEY, CDR2 SMNVEV (reference sequence). The CDR3 length is 20 residues. Trimming at V came to 5 bases and at J to 0 bases, leaving 13 bases not matched to a gene. DNA of the CDR3: TGTGCCAGCAGTCCGTGGGGACAGGGGAGAAGTGGCTCCTATAATTCACCCCTCCACTTT. Translated, it gives CASSPWGQGRSGSYNSPLHF.

V and J are TRBV27 and TRBJ2-3; TRBD2 is a possible D gene (6 bases). The germline V and J ends were trimmed by 1 base and 3 bases, with 8 bases remaining between them. In germline, CDR1 is MNHEY, CDR2 SMNVEV (reference sequence). The length of the CDR3 is 14 residues. DNA for the CDR3: TGTGCCAGCAGTTTATACCGGGGGACAGATACGCAGTATTTT. It encodes CASSLYRGTDTQYF.

The V and J genes are TRBV30 and TRBJ1-5; D gene uncertain. Germline values: CDR1 GTSNPN, CDR2 SVGIG (reference sequence). The germline V and J ends were trimmed by 2 bases and 0 bases, with 11 bases remaining between them. The CDR3 runs 15 residues. CDR3 region: CAWSRTGYSNQPQHF. The CDR3 nucleotides read TGTGCCTGGAGTCGGACGGGGTATAGCAATCAGCCCCAGCATTTT.